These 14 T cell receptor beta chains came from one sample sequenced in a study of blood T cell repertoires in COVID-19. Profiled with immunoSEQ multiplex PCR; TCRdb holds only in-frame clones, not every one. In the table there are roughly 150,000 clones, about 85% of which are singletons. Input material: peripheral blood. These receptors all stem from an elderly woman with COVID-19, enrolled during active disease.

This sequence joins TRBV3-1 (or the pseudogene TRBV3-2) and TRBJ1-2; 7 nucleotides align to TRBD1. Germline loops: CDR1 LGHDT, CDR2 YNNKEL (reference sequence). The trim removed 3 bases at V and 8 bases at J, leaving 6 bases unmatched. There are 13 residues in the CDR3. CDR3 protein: CASSQQGVSGYTF. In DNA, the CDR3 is TGTGCCAGCAGCCAGCAGGGGGTTAGCGGCTACACCTTC.

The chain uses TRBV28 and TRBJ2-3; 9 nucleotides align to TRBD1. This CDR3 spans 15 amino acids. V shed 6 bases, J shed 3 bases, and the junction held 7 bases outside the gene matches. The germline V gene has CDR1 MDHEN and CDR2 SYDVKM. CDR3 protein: CASSPGQGLTDTQYF. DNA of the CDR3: TGTGCCAGCAGCCCGGGACAGGGTTTAACAGATACGCAGTATTTT.

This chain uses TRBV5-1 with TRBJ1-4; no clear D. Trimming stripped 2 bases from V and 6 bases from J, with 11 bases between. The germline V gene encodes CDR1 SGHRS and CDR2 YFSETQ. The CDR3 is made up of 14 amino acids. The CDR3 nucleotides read TGCGCCAGCAGCTTAAAGGCCGCGGATGAAAAACTGTTTTTT. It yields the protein CASSLKAADEKLFF.

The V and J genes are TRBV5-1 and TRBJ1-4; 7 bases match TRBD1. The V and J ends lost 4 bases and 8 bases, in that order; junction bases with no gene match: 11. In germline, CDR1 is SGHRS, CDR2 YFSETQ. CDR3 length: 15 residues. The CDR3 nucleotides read TGCGCCAGCAGCCCCGCAGGGGGGATTAACGAAAAACTGTTTTTT. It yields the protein CASSPAGGINEKLFF.

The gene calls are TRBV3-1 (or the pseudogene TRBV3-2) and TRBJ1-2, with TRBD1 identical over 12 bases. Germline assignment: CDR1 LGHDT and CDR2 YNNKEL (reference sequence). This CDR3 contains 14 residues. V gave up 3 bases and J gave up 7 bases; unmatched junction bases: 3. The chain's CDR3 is CASSQGQGASGYTF. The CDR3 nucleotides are TGTGCCAGCAGCCAGGGACAGGGGGCGAGTGGCTACACCTTC.

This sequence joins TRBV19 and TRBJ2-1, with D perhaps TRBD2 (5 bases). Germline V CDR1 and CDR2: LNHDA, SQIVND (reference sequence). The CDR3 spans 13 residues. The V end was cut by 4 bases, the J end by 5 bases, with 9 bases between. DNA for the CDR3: TGTGCCAGTAGTACGGGGTTTCACAATGAGCAGTTCTTC. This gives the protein CASSTGFHNEQFF.

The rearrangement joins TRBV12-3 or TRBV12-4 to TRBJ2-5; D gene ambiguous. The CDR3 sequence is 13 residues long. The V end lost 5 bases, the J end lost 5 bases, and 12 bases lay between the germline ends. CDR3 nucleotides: TGTGCCAGCAGTCCCCAGCGATGGGAGACCCAGTACTTC. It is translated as CASSPQRWETQYF.

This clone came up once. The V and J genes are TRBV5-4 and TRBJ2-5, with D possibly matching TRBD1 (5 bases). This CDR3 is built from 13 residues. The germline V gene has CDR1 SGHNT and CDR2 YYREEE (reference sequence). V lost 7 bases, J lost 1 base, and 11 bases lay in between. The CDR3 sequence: CASRQSSQETQYF. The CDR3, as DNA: TGTGCCAGCCGACAGAGCAGCCAAGAGACCCAGTACTTC.

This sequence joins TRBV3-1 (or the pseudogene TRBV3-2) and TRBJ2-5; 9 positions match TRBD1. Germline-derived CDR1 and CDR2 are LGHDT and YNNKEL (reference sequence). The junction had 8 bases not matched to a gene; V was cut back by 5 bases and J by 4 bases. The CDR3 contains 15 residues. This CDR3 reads CASSTTGQGRETQYF. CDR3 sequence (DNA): TGTGCCAGCAGCACTACCGGACAGGGGAGAGAGACCCAGTACTTC.

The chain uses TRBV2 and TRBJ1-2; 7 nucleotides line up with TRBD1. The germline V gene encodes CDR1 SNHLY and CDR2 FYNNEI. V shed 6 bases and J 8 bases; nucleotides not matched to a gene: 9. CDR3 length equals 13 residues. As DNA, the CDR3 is TGTGCCAGCAGAGCGACAGGGCGAGGGGGCTACACCTTC. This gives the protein CASRATGRGGYTF.

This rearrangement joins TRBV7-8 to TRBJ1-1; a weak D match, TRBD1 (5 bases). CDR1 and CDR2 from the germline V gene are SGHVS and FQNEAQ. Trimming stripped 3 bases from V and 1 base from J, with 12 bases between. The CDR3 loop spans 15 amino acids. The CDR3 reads CASSFHSDRNTEAFF. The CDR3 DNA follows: TGTGCCAGCAGCTTCCACTCCGACAGGAACACTGAAGCTTTCTTT.

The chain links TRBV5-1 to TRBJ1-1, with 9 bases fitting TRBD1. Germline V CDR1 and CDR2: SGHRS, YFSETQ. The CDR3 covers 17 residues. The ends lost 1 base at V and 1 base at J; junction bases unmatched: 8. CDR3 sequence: CASSLRGTGPGNTEAFF. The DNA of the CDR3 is TGCGCCAGCAGCTTGAGGGGGACAGGGCCAGGGAACACTGAAGCTTTCTTT.

The DNA of the CDR3 is TGTGCCAGCAGCCAAGATTTTGCCACCGGAGGCGAGCAGTACTTC. Its translation is CASSQDFATGGEQYF. J is TRBJ2-7 and V is TRBV3-1 (or the pseudogene TRBV3-2); tentatively, D is TRBD2 (5 bases). The CDR3 consists of 15 residues. Germline CDR1 reads LGHDT; CDR2 reads YNNKEL (reference sequence). The V gene lost 0 bases and the J gene lost 6 bases, with 15 bases spanning the gap.

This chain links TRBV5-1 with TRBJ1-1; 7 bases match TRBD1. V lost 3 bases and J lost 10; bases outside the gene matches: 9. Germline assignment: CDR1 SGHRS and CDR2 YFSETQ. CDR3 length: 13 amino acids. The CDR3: CASSWAGTEGAFF. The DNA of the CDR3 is TGCGCCAGCAGCTGGGCCGGGACAGAAGGAGCTTTCTTT. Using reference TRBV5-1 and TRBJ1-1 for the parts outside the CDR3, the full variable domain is KAGVTQTPRYLIKTRGQQVTLSCSPISGHRSVSWYQQTPGQGLQFLFEYFSETQRNKGNFPGRFSGRQFSNSRSEMNVSTLELGDSALYLCASSWAGTEGAFFGQGTRLTVV.